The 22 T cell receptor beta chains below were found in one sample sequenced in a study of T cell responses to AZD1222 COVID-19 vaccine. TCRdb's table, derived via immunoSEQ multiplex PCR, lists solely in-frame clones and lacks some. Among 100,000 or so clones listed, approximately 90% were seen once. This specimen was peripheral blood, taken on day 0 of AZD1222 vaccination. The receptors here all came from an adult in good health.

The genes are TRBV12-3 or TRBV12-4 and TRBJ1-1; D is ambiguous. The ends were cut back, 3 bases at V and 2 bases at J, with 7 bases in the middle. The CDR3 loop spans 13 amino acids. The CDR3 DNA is TGTGCCAGCAGTTTGGCCCCAAACACTGAAGCTTTCTTT. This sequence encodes CASSLAPNTEAFF.

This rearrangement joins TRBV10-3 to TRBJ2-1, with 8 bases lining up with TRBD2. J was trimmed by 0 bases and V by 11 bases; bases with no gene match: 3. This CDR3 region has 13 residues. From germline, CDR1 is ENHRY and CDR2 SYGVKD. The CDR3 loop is CAAGRVSYNEQFF. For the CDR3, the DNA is TGTGCCGCCGGGAGGGTCTCCTACAATGAGCAGTTCTTC.

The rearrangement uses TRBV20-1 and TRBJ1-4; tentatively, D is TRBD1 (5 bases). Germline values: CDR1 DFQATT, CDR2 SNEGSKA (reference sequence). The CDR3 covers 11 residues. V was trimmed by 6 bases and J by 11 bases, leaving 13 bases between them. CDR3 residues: CSAPTRDKLFF. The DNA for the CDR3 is TGCAGTGCGCCCACTCGGGACAAACTGTTTTTT.

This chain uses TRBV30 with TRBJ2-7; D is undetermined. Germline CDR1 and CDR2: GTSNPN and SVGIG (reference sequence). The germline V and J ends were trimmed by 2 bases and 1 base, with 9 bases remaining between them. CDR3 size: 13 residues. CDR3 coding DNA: TGTGCCTGGAGTCCGCAGGATTCCTACGAGCAGTACGTC. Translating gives CAWSPQDSYEQYV.

The CDR3 DNA follows: TGTGCCATCAAACCAGGGGGGCAAGAGACCCAGTACTTC. It specifies CAIKPGGQETQYF. V is TRBV10-3 and J is TRBJ2-5; a possible D gene is TRBD1 (7 bases). V was pared by 7 bases and J by 2 bases, with 11 bases between. The germline V gene encodes CDR1 ENHRY and CDR2 SYGVKD. CDR3 size: 13 residues.

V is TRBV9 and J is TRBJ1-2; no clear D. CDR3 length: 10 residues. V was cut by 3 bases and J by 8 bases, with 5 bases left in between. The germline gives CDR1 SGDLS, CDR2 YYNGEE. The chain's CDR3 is CASSGKGYTF. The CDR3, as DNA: TGTGCCAGCAGCGGAAAGGGCTACACCTTC.

The CDR3, as DNA: TGTGCCACCATCGAGCAGCCACCCTTGAACACTGAAGCTTTCTTT. This codes for CATIEQPPLNTEAFF. The J gene is TRBJ1-1, the V gene TRBV24-1; the D is unclear. The CDR3 is 15 amino acids. Per the germline V gene, CDR1 is KGHDR and CDR2 is SFDVKD. The V and J ends lost 8 bases and 0 bases respectively, with 15 bases between them.

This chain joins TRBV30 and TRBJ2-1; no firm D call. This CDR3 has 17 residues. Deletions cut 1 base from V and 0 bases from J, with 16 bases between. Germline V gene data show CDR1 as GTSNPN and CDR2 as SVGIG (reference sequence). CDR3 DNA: TGTGCCTGGAGTGGTGGGGTCAGCCTAAGCTCCTACAATGAGCAGTTCTTC. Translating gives CAWSGGVSLSSYNEQFF.

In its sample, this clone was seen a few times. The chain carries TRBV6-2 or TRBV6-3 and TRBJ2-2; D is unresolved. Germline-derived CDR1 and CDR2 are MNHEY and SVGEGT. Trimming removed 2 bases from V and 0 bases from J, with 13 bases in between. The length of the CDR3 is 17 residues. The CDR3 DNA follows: TGTGCCAGCAGTTACATTCCGGTTCTCGCGAACACCGGGGAGCTGTTTTTT. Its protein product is CASSYIPVLANTGELFF.

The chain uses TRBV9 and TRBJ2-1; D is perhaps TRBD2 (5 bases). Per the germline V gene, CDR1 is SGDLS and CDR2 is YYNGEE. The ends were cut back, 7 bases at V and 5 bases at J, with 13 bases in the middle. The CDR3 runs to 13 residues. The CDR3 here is CASADWNDNEQFF. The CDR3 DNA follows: TGTGCCAGCGCGGACTGGAACGACAATGAGCAGTTCTTC.

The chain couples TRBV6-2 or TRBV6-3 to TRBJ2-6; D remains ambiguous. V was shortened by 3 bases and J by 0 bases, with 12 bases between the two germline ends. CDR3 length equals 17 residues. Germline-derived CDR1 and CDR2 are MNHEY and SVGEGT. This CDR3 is CASSYWPGPSGANVLTF. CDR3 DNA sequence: TGTGCCAGCAGTTATTGGCCCGGCCCCTCTGGGGCCAACGTCCTGACTTTC.

The CDR3 sequence is CASSQEDSGIYGYTF. CDR3 DNA: TGTGCCAGCAGCCAAGAGGACAGCGGGATCTATGGCTACACCTTC. V usage is TRBV4-2 and J usage is TRBJ1-2; TRBD1 is a possible D gene (6 bases). CDR3 length: 15 amino acids. The V end was cut by 0 bases, the J end by 4 bases, with 12 bases between. Germline lookup yields CDR1 LGHNA and CDR2 YNFKEQ.

CDR3 sequence (DNA): TGTGCCAGCAGCGAAATCAGATGGGATGGGGAGAAAGGGAACTATGGCTACACCTTC. Encoded protein: CASSEIRWDGEKGNYGYTF. The chain uses TRBV4-2 and TRBJ1-2; no clear D. Germline-derived CDR1 and CDR2 are LGHNA and YNFKEQ. The CDR3 has 19 amino acids. Trimming cost V 5 bases and J 2 bases, with 27 bases left between them.

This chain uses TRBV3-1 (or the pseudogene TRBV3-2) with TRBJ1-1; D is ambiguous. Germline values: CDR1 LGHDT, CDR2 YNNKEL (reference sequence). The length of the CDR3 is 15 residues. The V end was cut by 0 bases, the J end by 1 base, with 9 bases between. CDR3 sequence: CASSQDGGWNTEAFF. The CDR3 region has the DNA TGTGCCAGCAGCCAAGATGGAGGGTGGAACACTGAAGCTTTCTTT.

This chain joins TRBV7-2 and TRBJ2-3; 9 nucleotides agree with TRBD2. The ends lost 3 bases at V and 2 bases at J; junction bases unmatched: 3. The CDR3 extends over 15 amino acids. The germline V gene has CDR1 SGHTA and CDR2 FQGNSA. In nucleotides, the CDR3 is TGTGCCAGCAGCTTCTCTAGCGGGAACACAGATACGCAGTATTTT. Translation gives CASSFSSGNTDTQYF.

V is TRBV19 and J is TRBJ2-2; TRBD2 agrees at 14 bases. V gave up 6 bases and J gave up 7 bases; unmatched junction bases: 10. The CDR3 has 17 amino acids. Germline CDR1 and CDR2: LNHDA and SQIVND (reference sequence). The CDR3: CASRMGLAGALVGELFF. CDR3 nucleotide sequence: TGTGCCAGTAGGATGGGACTAGCGGGAGCTCTTGTCGGGGAGCTGTTTTTT.

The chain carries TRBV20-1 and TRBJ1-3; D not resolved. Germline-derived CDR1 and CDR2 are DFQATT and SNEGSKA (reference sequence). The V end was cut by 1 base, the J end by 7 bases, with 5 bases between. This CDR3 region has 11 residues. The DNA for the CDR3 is TGCAGTGCTAGAGGCCAGAACACCATATATTTT. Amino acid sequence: CSARGQNTIYF.

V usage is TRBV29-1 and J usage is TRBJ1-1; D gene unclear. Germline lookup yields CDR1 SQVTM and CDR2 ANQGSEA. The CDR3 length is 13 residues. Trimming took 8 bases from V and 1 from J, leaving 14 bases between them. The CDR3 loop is CSSREDPNTEAFF. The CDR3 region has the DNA TGCAGCTCCCGGGAGGATCCGAACACTGAAGCTTTCTTT.

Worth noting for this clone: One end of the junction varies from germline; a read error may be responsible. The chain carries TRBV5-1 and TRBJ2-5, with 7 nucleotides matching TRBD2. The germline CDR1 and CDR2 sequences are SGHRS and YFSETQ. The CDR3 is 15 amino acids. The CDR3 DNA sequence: TGTGCCAGCAGCTTGTTTCTAGCGGAACAAGAGACCCAGTACTTC. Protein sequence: CASSLFLAEQETQYF.

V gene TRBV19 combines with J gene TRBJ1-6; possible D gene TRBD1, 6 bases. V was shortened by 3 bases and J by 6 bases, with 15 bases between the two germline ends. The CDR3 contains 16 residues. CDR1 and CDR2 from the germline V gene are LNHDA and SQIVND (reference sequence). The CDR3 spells CASSMPGQLSNSPLHF. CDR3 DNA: TGTGCCAGTAGTATGCCTGGACAGCTGAGTAATTCACCCCTCCACTTT. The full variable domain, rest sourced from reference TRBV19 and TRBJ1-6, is DGGITQSPKYLFRKEGQNVTLSCEQNLNHDAMYWYRQDPGQGLRLIYYSQIVNDFQKGDIAEGYSVSREKKESFPLTVTSAQKNPTAFYLCASSMPGQLSNSPLHFGNGTRLTVT.

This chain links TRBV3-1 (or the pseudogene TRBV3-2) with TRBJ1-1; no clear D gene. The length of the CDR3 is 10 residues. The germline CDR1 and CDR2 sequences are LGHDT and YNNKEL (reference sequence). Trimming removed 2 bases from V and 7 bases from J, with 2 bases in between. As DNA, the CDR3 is TGTGCCAGCAGCCAACATGAAGCTTTCTTT. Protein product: CASSQHEAFF.

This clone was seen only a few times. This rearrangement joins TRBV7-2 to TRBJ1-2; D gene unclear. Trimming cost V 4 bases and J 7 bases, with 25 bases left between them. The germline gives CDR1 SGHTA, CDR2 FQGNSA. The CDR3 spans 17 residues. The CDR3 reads CASSSHLSKGSALGYTF. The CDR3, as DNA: TGTGCCAGCAGCTCGCACCTCTCGAAAGGCAGCGCTCTTGGCTACACCTTC.